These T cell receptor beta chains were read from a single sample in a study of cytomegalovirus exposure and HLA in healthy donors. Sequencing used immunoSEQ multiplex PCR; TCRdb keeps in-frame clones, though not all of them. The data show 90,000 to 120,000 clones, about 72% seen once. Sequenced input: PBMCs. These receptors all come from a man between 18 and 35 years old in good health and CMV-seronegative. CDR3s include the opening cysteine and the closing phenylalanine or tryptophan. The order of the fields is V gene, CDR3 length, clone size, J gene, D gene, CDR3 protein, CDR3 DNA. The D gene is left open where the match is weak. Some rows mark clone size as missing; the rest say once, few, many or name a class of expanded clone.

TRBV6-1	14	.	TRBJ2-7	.	CASSRTLPSYEQYF	TGTGCCAGCAGTAGGACACTACCTTCCTACGAGCAGTACTTC
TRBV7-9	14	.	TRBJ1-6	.	CASSSEHGNSPLHF	TGTGCCAGCAGTTCGGAGCACGGGAATTCACCCCTCCACTTT
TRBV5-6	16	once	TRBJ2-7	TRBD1	CASSHRVQGHSYEQYF	TGTGCCAGCAGCCACCGTGTACAGGGGCACTCCTACGAGCAGTACTTC
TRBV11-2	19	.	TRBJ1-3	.	CASSLGEGVGPDSGNTIYF	TGTGCCAGCAGCTTAGGAGAGGGGGTCGGGCCTGATTCTGGAAACACCATATATTTT
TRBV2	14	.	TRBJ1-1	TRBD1	CASSDRGGWTEAFF	TGTGCCAGCAGCGACAGGGGAGGTTGGACTGAAGCTTTCTTT
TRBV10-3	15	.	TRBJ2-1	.	CASSERWGVWDEQFF	TGTGCCAGCAGTGAACGATGGGGAGTGTGGGATGAGCAGTTCTTC
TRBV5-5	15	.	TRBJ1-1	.	CASSFPQGLNTEAFF	TGTGCCAGCAGCTTTCCCCAGGGGCTGAACACTGAAGCTTTCTTT
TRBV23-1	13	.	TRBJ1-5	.	CASRHYSNQPQHF	TGCGCCAGCAGACACTATAGCAATCAGCCCCAGCATTTT
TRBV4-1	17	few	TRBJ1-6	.	CASSQDPGDSYNSPLHF	TGCGCCAGCAGCCAAGATCCGGGGGACTCCTATAATTCACCCCTCCACTTT
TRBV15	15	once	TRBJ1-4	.	CATKVESQTNEKLFF	TGTGCCACCAAGGTGGAGTCCCAAACTAATGAAAAACTGTTTTTT
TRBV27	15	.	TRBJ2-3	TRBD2	CASSLGTSEADTQYF	TGTGCCAGCAGTCTAGGGACTAGTGAGGCAGATACGCAGTATTTT
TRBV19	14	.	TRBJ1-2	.	CASSHGWGPYGYTF	TGTGCCAGTAGCCACGGATGGGGGCCCTATGGCTACACCTTC
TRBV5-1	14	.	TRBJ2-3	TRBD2	CASRIAGGPDTQYF	TGCGCCAGCAGGATAGCGGGGGGTCCAGATACGCAGTATTTT
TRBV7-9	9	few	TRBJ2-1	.	CALGNEQFF	TGTGCCCTAGGCAATGAGCAGTTCTTC
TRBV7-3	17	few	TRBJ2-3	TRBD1	CASSPQPGQPFTDTQYF	TGTGCCAGCAGCCCCCAACCGGGACAGCCTTTCACAGATACGCAGTATTTT
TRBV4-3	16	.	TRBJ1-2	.	CASSPRPRDGGYGYTF	TGCGCCAGCAGCCCCCGTCCCAGGGACGGGGGCTATGGCTACACCTTC
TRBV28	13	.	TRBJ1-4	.	CASRSRPRGKLFF	TGTGCCAGCAGGTCCCGGCCGCGGGGAAAACTGTTTTTT
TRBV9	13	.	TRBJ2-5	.	CASSAGVRETQYF	TGTGCCAGCAGCGCCGGGGTCAGAGAGACCCAGTACTTC
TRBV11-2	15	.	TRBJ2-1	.	CASSPVGGGSPTEFF	.
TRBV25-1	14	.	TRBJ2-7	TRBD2	CASTHSGGAYEQYF	TGTGCCAGCACCCATTCTGGGGGGGCCTACGAGCAGTACTTC
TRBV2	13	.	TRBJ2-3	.	CASRSGGTDTQYF	TGTGCCAGCAGGTCGGGGGGCACAGATACGCAGTATTTT
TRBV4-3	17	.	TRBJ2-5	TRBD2	CASSQDAWTSGGETQYF	TGCGCCAGCAGCCAAGATGCATGGACTAGCGGGGGAGAGACCCAGTACTTC
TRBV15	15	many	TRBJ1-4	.	CATSAPGNLNEKLFF	TGTGCCACCAGCGCACCAGGAAACCTTAATGAAAAACTGTTTTTT
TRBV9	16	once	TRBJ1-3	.	CASSVIGGLSGNTIYF	TGTGCCAGCAGCGTAATAGGCGGTCTCTCTGGAAACACCATATATTTT
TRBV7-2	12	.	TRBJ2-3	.	CASNLPPDTQYF	TGTGCCAGCAACCTACCCCCCGATACGCAGTATTTT
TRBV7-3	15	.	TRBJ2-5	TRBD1	CASSSSGQGGETQYF	TGTGCCAGCAGCTCGTCCGGACAGGGGGGAGAGACCCAGTACTTC
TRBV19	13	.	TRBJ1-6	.	CASSPAGNSPLHF	TGTGCCAGTAGTCCGGCAGGGAATTCACCCCTCCACTTT
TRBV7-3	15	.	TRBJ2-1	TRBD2	CASSLSGGGYNEQFF	TGTGCCAGCAGCCTTAGCGGGGGGGGATACAATGAGCAGTTCTTC
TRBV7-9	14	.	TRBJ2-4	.	CASSLIASGGIQYF	TGTGCCAGCAGTTTAATAGCGTCCGGGGGCATTCAGTACTTC
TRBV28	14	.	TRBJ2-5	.	CASSFKPLRGTQYF	TGTGCCAGCAGTTTCAAACCACTCCGGGGGACCCAGTACTTC
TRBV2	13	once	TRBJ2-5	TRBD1	CATQGGREETQYF	TGTGCCACCCAAGGGGGCCGTGAAGAGACCCAGTACTTC
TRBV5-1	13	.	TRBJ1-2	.	CASSLDSNYGYPF	TGCGCCAGCAGCTTGGACTCAAACTATGGCTACCCCTTC
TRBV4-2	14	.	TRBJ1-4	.	CASSQEGSSQELFF	TGTGCCAGCAGCCAAGAAGGGAGCAGTCAGGAACTGTTTTTT
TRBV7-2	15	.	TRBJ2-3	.	CASSPPRRGLDTQYF	TGTGCCAGCAGCCCACCCAGGCGGGGCTTAGATACGCAGTATTTT
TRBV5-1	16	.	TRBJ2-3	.	CASSLDTGLSTDTQYF	TGCGCCAGCAGCTTGGATACAGGCCTTAGCACAGATACGCAGTATTTT
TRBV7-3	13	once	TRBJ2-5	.	CASSRGIRETQYF	TGTGCCAGCAGCCGAGGAATTAGAGAGACCCAGTACTTC
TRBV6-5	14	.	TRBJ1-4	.	CASSYSATNEKLFF	TGTGCCAGCTCGTACAGTGCAACTAATGAAAAACTGTTTTTT
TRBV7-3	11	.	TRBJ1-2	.	CASNGGDGYTF	TGTGCCAGCAACGGGGGGGATGGCTACACCTTC
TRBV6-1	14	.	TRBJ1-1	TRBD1	CASSAGQVDTEAFF	TGTGCCAGCAGTGCCGGACAGGTGGACACTGAAGCTTTCTTT
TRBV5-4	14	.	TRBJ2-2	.	CASSGDGGTGELFF	TGTGCCAGCAGCGGAGACGGGGGCACCGGGGAGCTGTTTTTT